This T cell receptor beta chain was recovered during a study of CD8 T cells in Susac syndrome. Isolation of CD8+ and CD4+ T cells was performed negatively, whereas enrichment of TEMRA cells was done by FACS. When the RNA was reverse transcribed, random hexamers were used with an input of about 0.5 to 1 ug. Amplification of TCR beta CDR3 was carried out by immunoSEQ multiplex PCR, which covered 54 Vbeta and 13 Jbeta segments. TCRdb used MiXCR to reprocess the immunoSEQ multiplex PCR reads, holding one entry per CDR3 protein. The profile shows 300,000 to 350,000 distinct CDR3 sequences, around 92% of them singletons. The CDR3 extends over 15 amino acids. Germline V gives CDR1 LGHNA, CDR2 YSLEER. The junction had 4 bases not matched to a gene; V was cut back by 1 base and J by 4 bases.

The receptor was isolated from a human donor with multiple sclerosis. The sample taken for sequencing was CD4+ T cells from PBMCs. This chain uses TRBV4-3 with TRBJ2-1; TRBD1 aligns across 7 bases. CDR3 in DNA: TGCGCCAGCAGCCAAGGGGACAGCATTTACAATGAGCAGTTCTTC. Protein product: CASSQGDSIYNEQFF.